These 3 T cell receptor beta chains were all obtained from the same sample, sequenced in a study of T-cell reconstitution after alpha-beta-depleted transplantation in children. For TCRbeta, the library was prepared with unique molecular identifiers. TCRdb reprocessed the PCR reads with MiXCR, giving one entry per CDR3 protein. The repertoire has hundreds of thousands of distinct CDR3 sequences, less than 35% of them found once; the top ten carry 2% to 3%. Sequenced here: PBMCs from the stem cell graft donor, sampled from the stem cell graft. The receptors here all came from a human donor who donated a stem cell graft to a child with aplastic anemia.

The rearrangement uses TRBV29-1 and TRBJ2-5, with D maybe TRBD2 (6 bases). The CDR3 is 15 residues long. The germline V gene encodes CDR1 SQVTM and CDR2 ANQGSEA. V was clipped by 8 bases and J by 5 bases, with 24 bases between them. CDR3 protein: CSTLRFRGREETQYF. The CDR3 nucleotides are TGCAGCACACTTCGGTTTAGGGGTCGGGAGGAGACCCAGTACTTC.

The rearrangement joins TRBV5-1 to TRBJ2-5; maybe TRBD1 (5 bases). CDR3 length: 13 residues. The germline V gene encodes CDR1 SGHRS and CDR2 YFSETQ. V was cut by 7 bases and J by 0 bases, with 10 bases left in between. The CDR3 spells CASGAEYQETQYF. DNA for the CDR3: TGCGCCAGCGGGGCGGAGTACCAAGAGACCCAGTACTTC.

This clonotype came up a few times. This chain uses TRBV20-1 with TRBJ2-3; the match to TRBD1 covers 7 bases. The CDR3 runs 15 residues. V lost 4 bases, J lost 2 bases, and 9 bases stayed unmatched. Germline CDR1 reads DFQATT; CDR2 reads SNEGSKA (reference sequence). DNA for the CDR3: TGCAGTGCTACTCCCGGGACAGAAGCCACAGATACGCAGTATTTT. Translated: CSATPGTEATDTQYF.